The present entry profiles one T cell receptor (beta chain) with its context. CDR1 and CDR2 from the germline V gene are SGDLS and YYNGEE. This CDR3 region has 13 residues. Between the trimmed V and J ends, which lost 3 bases and 0 bases, there was a span of 7 bases. This specimen belongs to a study of CD8 T cells in Susac syndrome. Random hexamers were used to reverse transcribe the RNA input (about 0.5 to 1 ug). TCRdb redid the calling of the immunoSEQ multiplex PCR reads with MiXCR, one entry per CDR3 protein. This table holds more than 150,000 distinct CDR3 sequences, under 95% found once. The material sequenced was CD4+ T cells from PBMCs. This receptor was taken from a human donor in good health. The chain is built from TRBV9 and TRBJ2-7, with D tentatively TRBD1 (6 bases). The CDR3 nucleotides are TGTGCCAGCAGCGCAGGGGACTCCTACGAGCAGTACTTC. Translating it yields CASSAGDSYEQYF.